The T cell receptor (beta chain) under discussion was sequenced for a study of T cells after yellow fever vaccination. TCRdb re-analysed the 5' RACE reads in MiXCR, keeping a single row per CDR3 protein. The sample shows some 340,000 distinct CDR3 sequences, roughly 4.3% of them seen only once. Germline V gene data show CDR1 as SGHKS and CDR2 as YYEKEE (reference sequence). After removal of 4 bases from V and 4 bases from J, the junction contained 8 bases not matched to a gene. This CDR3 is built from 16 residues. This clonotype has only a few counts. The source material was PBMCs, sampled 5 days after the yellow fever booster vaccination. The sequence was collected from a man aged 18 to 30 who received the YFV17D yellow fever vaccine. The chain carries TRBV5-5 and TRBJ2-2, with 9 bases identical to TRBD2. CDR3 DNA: TGTGCCAGCAGCACTCGCGGGGGGGCCCTCACCGGGGAGCTGTTTTTT. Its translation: CASSTRGGALTGELFF. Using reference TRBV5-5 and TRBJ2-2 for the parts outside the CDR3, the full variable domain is DAGVTQSPTHLIKTRGQQVTLRCSPISGHKSVSWYQQVLGQGPQFIFQYYEKEERGRGNFPDRFSARQFPNYSSELNVNALLLGDSALYLCASSTRGGALTGELFFGEGSRLTVL.